What follows is one T cell receptor (beta chain) and its context. What it binds is not known. This specimen belongs to a study of OX40 agonist ivuxolimab in advanced cancers. About the study: The study treated patients with ivuxolimab, an agonistic anti-OX40 (CD134) antibody. The diagnoses of dose-escalation patients were hepatocellular carcinoma, melanoma, renal cell or head and neck cancer. Study results and limitations: At doses 0.1 to 3.0 mg/kg, CD4+ and CD8+ clones expanded.

Autoimmune disease history or systemic immunosuppression disqualified patients. Sequencing used immunoSEQ multiplex PCR; TCRdb keeps in-frame clones, though not all of them. The sample has fewer than 80,000 clones, approximately 85% seen once. The CDR3 length is 13 residues. Trimming took 10 bases from V and 2 from J; bases not matched to a gene: 7. The germline CDR1 and CDR2 sequences are WNHNN and SYGVQD (reference sequence). This chain links TRBV10-1 with TRBJ2-5, with 7 bases identical to TRBD1. Source: CD4+ or CD8+ T cells sorted from blood, taken in a trial of the OX40 agonist ivuxolimab. The clonotype originates from an adult with an advanced solid tumor such as melanoma, head and neck, liver or kidney cancer. CDR3 nucleotide sequence: TGCGCCACCTCGGGACAGCTACAAGAGACCCAGTACTTC. Translated: CATSGQLQETQYF.